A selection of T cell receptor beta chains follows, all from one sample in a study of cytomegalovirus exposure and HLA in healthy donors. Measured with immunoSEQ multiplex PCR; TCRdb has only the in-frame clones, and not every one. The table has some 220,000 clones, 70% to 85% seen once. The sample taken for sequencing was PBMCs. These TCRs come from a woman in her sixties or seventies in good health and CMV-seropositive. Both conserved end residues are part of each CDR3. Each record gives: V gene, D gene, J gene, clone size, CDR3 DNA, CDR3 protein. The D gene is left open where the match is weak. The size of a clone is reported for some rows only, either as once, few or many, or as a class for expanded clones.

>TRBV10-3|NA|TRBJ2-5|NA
TGTGCCATCAAAACTGACAGGCAAGAGACCCAGTACTTC
CAIKTDRQETQYF
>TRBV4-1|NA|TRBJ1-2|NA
TGCGCCAGCAGCCAAGATCCCCAGGGTGGAGGGCATGGCTACACCTTC
CASSQDPQGGGHGYTF
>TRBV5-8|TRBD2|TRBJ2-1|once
TGTGCCAGCAGGGGGGGACTAGCGGGAGTGAATGAGCAGTTCTTC
CASRGGLAGVNEQFF
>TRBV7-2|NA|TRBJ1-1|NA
TGTGCCAGCAGCTTAGGCGGGGGGTACACTGAAGCTTTCTTT
CASSLGGGYTEAFF
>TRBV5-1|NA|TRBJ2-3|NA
TGCGCCAGCAGCTTGGAAGGGACATGGCTCGCAGATACGCAGTATTTT
CASSLEGTWLADTQYF
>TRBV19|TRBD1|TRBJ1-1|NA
TGTGCCAGTAGTGGGCGGACAGGGGCCGAAGCTTTCTTT
CASSGRTGAEAFF
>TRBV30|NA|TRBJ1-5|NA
TGTGCCTGGAGTGTCGCCCTGGCCGGAGTGACCCAGCATTTT
CAWSVALAGVTQHF
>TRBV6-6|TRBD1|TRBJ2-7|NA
TGTGCCAGCGGGACAGGCTTCTCCTACGAGCAGTACTTC
CASGTGFSYEQYF
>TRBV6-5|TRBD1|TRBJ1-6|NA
TGTGCCAGCAGTCTCACCGGGGACAGGGGGACACCCCTCCACTTT
CASSLTGDRGTPLHF
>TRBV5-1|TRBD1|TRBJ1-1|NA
TGCGCCAGCAGCTCCAACCCGGGACAGAAGAACACTGAAGCTTTCTTT
CASSSNPGQKNTEAFF
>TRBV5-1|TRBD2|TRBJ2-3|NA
TGCGCCAGCAGCGCGGGACTAGCGGAAAGCACAGATACGCAGTATTTT
CASSAGLAESTDTQYF
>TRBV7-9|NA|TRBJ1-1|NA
TGTTCCAGCAGCTACAGGGAAGAGTTCACTGAAGCTTTCTTT
CSSSYREEFTEAFF
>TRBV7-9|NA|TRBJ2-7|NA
TGTTCCAGCAATGGCGGCAACTACGAGCAGTACTTC
CSSNGGNYEQYF
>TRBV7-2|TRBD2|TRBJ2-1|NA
TGTGCCAGCAGCTTCGGACTAGCGGGGCCTGCCTACAATGAGCAGTTCTTC
CASSFGLAGPAYNEQFF
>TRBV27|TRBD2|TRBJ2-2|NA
TGTGCCAGCAGTGGACGGACTAGCGGGAATGAGAACACCGGGGAGCTGTTTTTT
CASSGRTSGNENTGELFF
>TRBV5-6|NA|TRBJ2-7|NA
TGTGCCAGCAGCTTTGGACATTCCTACGAGCAGTACTTC
CASSFGHSYEQYF
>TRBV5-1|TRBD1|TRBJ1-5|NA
TGCGCCAGCAGCCCAAGAGGACAGGGGGCTGAGCCCCAGCATTTT
CASSPRGQGAEPQHF
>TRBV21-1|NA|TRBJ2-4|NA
TGTGCCAGCAGCCGCCCGGTGAAGGCAGGCATTCAGTACTTC
CASSRPVKAGIQYF
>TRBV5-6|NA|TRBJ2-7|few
TGTGCCAGCAGCTTGCAACGACTAGTGAGGGAGCAGTACTTC
CASSLQRLVREQYF
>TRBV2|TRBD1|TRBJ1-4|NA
TGTGCCAGCAGTTTTCCGGGACAGGAAGATGAAAAACTGTTTTTT
CASSFPGQEDEKLFF
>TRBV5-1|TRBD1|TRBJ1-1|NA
TGCGCCAGCAGCTTGACTACAGGGGGCGACGGGAACACTGAAGCTTTCTTT
CASSLTTGGDGNTEAFF
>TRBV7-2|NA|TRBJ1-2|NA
TGTGCCAGCCAGGAGGGGATTGGGAACTATGGCTACACCTTC
CASQEGIGNYGYTF
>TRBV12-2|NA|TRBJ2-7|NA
TGTGCAAGTCGCTTAGGCCCAGGGGGCAACGAGCAGTACTTC
CASRLGPGGNEQYF
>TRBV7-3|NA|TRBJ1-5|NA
TGTGCCAGCAGCTTTGGACTCAATCAGCCCCAGCATTTT
CASSFGLNQPQHF
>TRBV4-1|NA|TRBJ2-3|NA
TGCGCCAGCCTAGAGACAGATACGCAGTATTTT
CASLETDTQYF
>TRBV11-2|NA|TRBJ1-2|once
TGTGCCAGCAGCTTAGTGTCGGGAGGTAACTATGGCTACACCTTC
CASSLVSGGNYGYTF
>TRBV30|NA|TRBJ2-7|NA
TGTGCCTGGTCTGGAGCCTACGAGCAGTACTTC
CAWSGAYEQYF
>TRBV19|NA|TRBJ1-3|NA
TGTGCCAGTAGTATTTATGAGAGCTCTGGAAACACCATATATTTT
CASSIYESSGNTIYF
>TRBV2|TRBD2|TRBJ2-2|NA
TGTGCCAGACCCTCGAAGGGGACTAGCGGAAACACCGGGGAGCTGTTTTTT
CARPSKGTSGNTGELFF
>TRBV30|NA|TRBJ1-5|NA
TGTGCCTGGAGTGTACCAGGACAGAGTCAGCCCCAGCATTTT
CAWSVPGQSQPQHF
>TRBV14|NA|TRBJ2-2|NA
TGTGCCAGTAGCCAAGATAAGTCGGGACTGCGGAGCGCCGGGGAGCTGTTTTTT
CASSQDKSGLRSAGELFF
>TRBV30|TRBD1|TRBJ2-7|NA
TGTGCCGCCGAGGCAGGGGGTGCCTACGAGCAGTACTTC
CAAEAGGAYEQYF
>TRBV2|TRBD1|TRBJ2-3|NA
TGTGCCAGCAGCGTACTCGGGACAGGGGTTACAGATACGCAGTATTTT
CASSVLGTGVTDTQYF
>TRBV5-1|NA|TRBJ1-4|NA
TGCGCCAGCAGCCCGGGATCCGGTGGTGAAAAACTGTTTTTT
CASSPGSGGEKLFF
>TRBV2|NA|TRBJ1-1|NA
TGTGCCAGCAGTGTTACAGGCACTGAAGCTTTCTTT
CASSVTGTEAFF
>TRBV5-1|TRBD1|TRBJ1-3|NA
TGCGCCAGCAGCACGGGACAGGGTGGAAACACCATATATTTT
CASSTGQGGNTIYF
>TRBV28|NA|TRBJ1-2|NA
TGTGCCAACCGTCCAAGTAGGGGGAACTATGGCTACACCTTC
CANRPSRGNYGYTF
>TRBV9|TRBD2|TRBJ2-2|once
TGTGCCAGCAGCGTAGCGGGACTAGCGTCCACCGGGGAGCTGTTTTTT
CASSVAGLASTGELFF
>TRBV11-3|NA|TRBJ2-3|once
TGTGCCAGCAGCTCAGAAGGGGGTACGCAGTATTTT
CASSSEGGTQYF
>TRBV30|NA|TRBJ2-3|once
TGTGCCTGGAGTGTACGTGGGGGGGATACGCAGTATTTT
CAWSVRGGDTQYF
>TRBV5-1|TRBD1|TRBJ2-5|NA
TGCGCCAGCAGCCGGGGACAGGGGGAAGAGACCCAGTACTTC
CASSRGQGEETQYF
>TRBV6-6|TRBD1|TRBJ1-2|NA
TGTGCCAGCAGCCCTATGGACAGGGGACCTAACTATGGCTACACCTTC
CASSPMDRGPNYGYTF